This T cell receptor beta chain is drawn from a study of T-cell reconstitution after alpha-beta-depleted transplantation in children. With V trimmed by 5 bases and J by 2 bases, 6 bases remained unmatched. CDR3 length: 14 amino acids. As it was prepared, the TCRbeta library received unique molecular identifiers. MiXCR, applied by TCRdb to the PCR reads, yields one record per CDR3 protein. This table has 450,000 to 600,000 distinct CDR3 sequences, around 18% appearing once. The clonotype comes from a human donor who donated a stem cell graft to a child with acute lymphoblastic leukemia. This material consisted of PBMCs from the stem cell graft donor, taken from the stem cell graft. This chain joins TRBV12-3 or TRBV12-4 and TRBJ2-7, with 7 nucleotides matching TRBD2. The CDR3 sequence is CASSDLAGAYEQYF. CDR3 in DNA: TGTGCCAGCAGTGACCTCGCGGGGGCCTACGAGCAGTACTTC.